The rows below give T cell receptor beta chains drawn from one sample of a study of control samples from healthy donors and cancer patients. Sequencing used immunoSEQ multiplex PCR; TCRdb keeps in-frame clones, though not all of them. The sample carries approximately 52,000 clones, about 96% recorded once. What was sequenced was blood. Receptors were obtained from a young woman in good health. Both conserved end residues are part of each CDR3. A D gene is named only where the DNA matches it firmly. The size entry is marked missing in some rows and otherwise reads once, few, many or a size class.

v_call: TRBV7-2; d_call: TRBD2; j_call: TRBJ2-1; clone_size: -; cdr3_aa: CASSPIRRGGINEQFF; cdr3_nt: TGTGCCAGCAGCCCAATCAGGCGGGGGGGGATCAATGAGCAGTTCTTC
v_call: TRBV12-3/TRBV12-4; d_call: -; j_call: TRBJ2-1; clone_size: -; cdr3_aa: CANTKGGINEQFF; cdr3_nt: TGTGCCAACACAAAGGGGGGGATAAATGAGCAGTTCTTC
v_call: TRBV3-1/TRBV3-2; d_call: -; j_call: TRBJ1-3; clone_size: -; cdr3_aa: CASSQGGQGGNTIYF; cdr3_nt: TGTGCCAGCAGCCAAGGGGGGCAGGGTGGAAACACCATATATTTT
v_call: TRBV7-9; d_call: -; j_call: TRBJ2-7; clone_size: -; cdr3_aa: CASSDTGTANYEQYF; cdr3_nt: TGTGCCAGCAGTGACACCGGGACTGCGAACTACGAGCAGTACTTC
v_call: TRBV29-1; d_call: TRBD2; j_call: TRBJ2-1; clone_size: -; cdr3_aa: CSVPLAGDRNEQFF; cdr3_nt: TGCAGCGTTCCTCTAGCGGGTGATCGCAATGAGCAGTTCTTC
v_call: TRBV15; d_call: -; j_call: TRBJ1-3; clone_size: -; cdr3_aa: CATSRDQIGNGNTIYF; cdr3_nt: TGTGCCACCAGCAGAGATCAGATAGGAAATGGCAACACCATATATTTT
v_call: TRBV7-6; d_call: -; j_call: TRBJ1-4; clone_size: -; cdr3_aa: CASSLGGFTEKLFF; cdr3_nt: TGTGCCAGCAGCTTGGGAGGATTCACTGAAAAACTGTTTTTT
v_call: TRBV5-1; d_call: -; j_call: TRBJ2-2; clone_size: -; cdr3_aa: CASSLVGRTGELFF; cdr3_nt: TGCGCCAGCAGCTTGGTGGGAAGGACCGGGGAGCTGTTTTTT
v_call: TRBV5-1; d_call: TRBD1; j_call: TRBJ1-2; clone_size: -; cdr3_aa: CASSLGQGVSGYTF; cdr3_nt: TGCGCCAGCAGCTTAGGACAGGGTGTGAGCGGCTACACCTTC
v_call: TRBV6-6; d_call: -; j_call: TRBJ2-1; clone_size: once; cdr3_aa: CASSTNNEQFF; cdr3_nt: TGTGCCAGCAGCACAAACAATGAGCAGTTCTTC
v_call: TRBV4-1; d_call: -; j_call: TRBJ2-1; clone_size: -; cdr3_aa: CASKRGQGYYNEQFF; cdr3_nt: TGCGCCAGCAAACGGGGGCAAGGGTACTACAATGAGCAGTTCTTC
v_call: TRBV5-1; d_call: TRBD1; j_call: TRBJ1-2; clone_size: -; cdr3_aa: CASSPGTGPNYGYTF; cdr3_nt: TGCGCCAGCAGCCCCGGGACAGGGCCTAACTATGGCTACACCTTC
v_call: TRBV15; d_call: -; j_call: TRBJ1-2; clone_size: once; cdr3_aa: CATSRAPEPFHGYTF; cdr3_nt: TGTGCCACCAGCAGGGCCCCAGAGCCGTTTCATGGCTACACCTTC
v_call: TRBV6-6; d_call: -; j_call: TRBJ1-2; clone_size: -; cdr3_aa: CASTATGNRYGYTF; cdr3_nt: TGTGCCAGCACCGCGACAGGCAACCGATATGGCTACACCTTC
v_call: TRBV2; d_call: -; j_call: TRBJ2-7; clone_size: -; cdr3_aa: CASRWTESYEQYF; cdr3_nt: TGTGCCAGCAGGTGGACAGAATCCTACGAGCAGTACTTC
v_call: TRBV19; d_call: -; j_call: TRBJ1-2; clone_size: -; cdr3_aa: CASAVGDYGYTF; cdr3_nt: TGTGCCAGTGCCGTAGGGGACTATGGCTACACCTTC
v_call: TRBV11-2; d_call: -; j_call: TRBJ2-1; clone_size: -; cdr3_aa: CASSLTYEQFF; cdr3_nt: TGTGCCAGCAGCTTAACCTATGAGCAGTTCTTC
v_call: TRBV5-6; d_call: TRBD1; j_call: TRBJ1-1; clone_size: -; cdr3_aa: CASSLLGQGATEAFF; cdr3_nt: TGTGCCAGCAGCTTGTTGGGACAGGGGGCGACTGAAGCTTTCTTT
v_call: TRBV7-9; d_call: -; j_call: TRBJ1-5; clone_size: -; cdr3_aa: CASSPWAVSNQPQHF; cdr3_nt: TGTGCCAGCAGCCCCTGGGCCGTTAGCAATCAGCCCCAGCATTTT
v_call: TRBV6-2/TRBV6-3; d_call: -; j_call: TRBJ1-3; clone_size: -; cdr3_aa: CASSYSVGNTIYF; cdr3_nt: TGTGCCAGCAGTTACTCCGTAGGAAACACCATATATTTT
v_call: TRBV20-1; d_call: TRBD1; j_call: TRBJ2-7; clone_size: -; cdr3_aa: CSASWTGVAYEQYF; cdr3_nt: TGCAGTGCCAGTTGGACAGGGGTCGCCTACGAGCAGTACTTC
v_call: TRBV10-3; d_call: -; j_call: TRBJ1-1; clone_size: -; cdr3_aa: CAIGAYLNTEAFF; cdr3_nt: TGTGCCATCGGGGCCTATTTGAACACTGAAGCTTTCTTT
v_call: TRBV7-9; d_call: -; j_call: TRBJ2-6; clone_size: -; cdr3_aa: CASSLAGANVLTF; cdr3_nt: TGTGCCAGCAGTCTAGCTGGGGCCAACGTCCTGACTTTC
v_call: TRBV5-1; d_call: -; j_call: TRBJ2-2; clone_size: -; cdr3_aa: CASSTRSRSELFF; cdr3_nt: TGCGCCAGCAGCACACGGTCCCGGAGCGAGCTGTTTTTT
v_call: TRBV27; d_call: -; j_call: TRBJ1-1; clone_size: -; cdr3_aa: CASSLLAGTWTEAFF; cdr3_nt: TGTGCCAGCAGTTTATTAGCAGGGACATGGACTGAAGCTTTCTTT
v_call: TRBV4-2; d_call: -; j_call: TRBJ1-1; clone_size: -; cdr3_aa: CASSQNPGEVYLEAFF; cdr3_nt: TGTGCCAGCAGCCAAAACCCAGGCGAAGTCTACCTTGAAGCTTTCTTT
v_call: TRBV4-2; d_call: TRBD2; j_call: TRBJ2-3; clone_size: -; cdr3_aa: CASSQTSGGADTQYF; cdr3_nt: TGTGCCAGCAGCCAAACTAGCGGGGGGGCAGATACGCAGTATTTT
v_call: TRBV6-6; d_call: -; j_call: TRBJ1-3; clone_size: -; cdr3_aa: CASSDSTGNTIYF; cdr3_nt: TGTGCCAGCAGTGACAGTACTGGAAACACCATATATTTT
v_call: TRBV3-1/TRBV3-2; d_call: -; j_call: TRBJ1-1; clone_size: -; cdr3_aa: CASSQLSNTEAFF; cdr3_nt: TGTGCCAGCAGCCAACTATCGAACACTGAAGCTTTCTTT
v_call: TRBV9; d_call: -; j_call: TRBJ2-7; clone_size: -; cdr3_aa: CATTGAGPYEQYF; cdr3_nt: TGTGCCACCACCGGGGCGGGGCCCTACGAGCAGTACTTC
v_call: TRBV24-1; d_call: TRBD1; j_call: TRBJ2-7; clone_size: -; cdr3_aa: CATSDTGTGLYEQYF; cdr3_nt: TGTGCCACCAGTGATACCGGGACAGGGCTCTACGAGCAGTACTTC
v_call: TRBV5-6; d_call: -; j_call: TRBJ1-1; clone_size: -; cdr3_aa: CASSLFIGGLGEAFF; cdr3_nt: TGTGCCAGCAGCTTGTTCATTGGGGGGTTAGGTGAAGCTTTCTTT
v_call: TRBV7-2; d_call: -; j_call: TRBJ1-2; clone_size: -; cdr3_aa: CASSPRVTGNYGYTF; cdr3_nt: TGTGCCAGCAGCCCCCGTGTAACAGGGAACTATGGCTACACCTTC
v_call: TRBV20-1; d_call: -; j_call: TRBJ1-3; clone_size: -; cdr3_aa: CSASLGSGNTIYF; cdr3_nt: TGCAGTGCTAGTCTAGGCTCGGGAAACACCATATATTTT
v_call: TRBV6-4; d_call: -; j_call: TRBJ1-1; clone_size: -; cdr3_aa: CASSLGWDTEAFF; cdr3_nt: TGTGCGAGCAGCTTGGGGTGGGACACTGAAGCTTTCTTT
v_call: TRBV15; d_call: TRBD2; j_call: TRBJ2-1; clone_size: -; cdr3_aa: CATSRDSGGYNEQFF; cdr3_nt: TGTGCCACCAGCCGCGATTCGGGGGGATACAATGAGCAGTTCTTC
v_call: TRBV9; d_call: -; j_call: TRBJ1-2; clone_size: -; cdr3_aa: CASSVDAGPEYGYTF; cdr3_nt: TGTGCCAGCAGCGTAGATGCGGGGCCGGAATATGGCTACACCTTC
v_call: TRBV19; d_call: TRBD1; j_call: TRBJ2-7; clone_size: -; cdr3_aa: CASSTRDRGSYEQYF; cdr3_nt: TGTGCCAGTAGTACCCGGGACAGGGGTTCCTACGAGCAGTACTTC
v_call: TRBV4-1; d_call: -; j_call: TRBJ1-1; clone_size: -; cdr3_aa: CASSQAGSAEAFF; cdr3_nt: TGCGCCAGCAGCCAAGCGGGTTCTGCTGAAGCTTTCTTT
v_call: TRBV12-3/TRBV12-4; d_call: TRBD1; j_call: TRBJ1-5; clone_size: -; cdr3_aa: CARTDRAYQPQHF; cdr3_nt: TGTGCCAGGACAGACAGGGCGTATCAGCCCCAGCATTTT
v_call: TRBV19; d_call: -; j_call: TRBJ2-7; clone_size: -; cdr3_aa: CASSFKGEQYF; cdr3_nt: TGTGCCAGTAGCTTTAAGGGCGAGCAGTACTTC
v_call: TRBV5-1; d_call: -; j_call: TRBJ1-2; clone_size: -; cdr3_aa: CASSLEGRVYGYTF; cdr3_nt: TGCGCCAGCAGCTTGGAGGGTCGCGTCTATGGCTACACCTTC
v_call: TRBV15; d_call: -; j_call: TRBJ2-1; clone_size: few; cdr3_aa: CATTQPSDGAHNEQFF; cdr3_nt: TGTGCCACCACCCAGCCGTCGGACGGGGCCCACAATGAGCAGTTCTTC
v_call: TRBV5-1; d_call: -; j_call: TRBJ1-2; clone_size: -; cdr3_aa: CASSPSGSYGDYGYTF; cdr3_nt: TGCGCCAGCAGCCCCAGCGGTTCTTACGGGGACTATGGCTACACCTTC
v_call: TRBV7-2; d_call: TRBD2; j_call: TRBJ2-1; clone_size: -; cdr3_aa: CASSRLAGLNEQFF; cdr3_nt: TGTGCCAGCAGTCGACTAGCGGGGCTCAATGAGCAGTTCTTC
v_call: TRBV6-6; d_call: -; j_call: TRBJ1-1; clone_size: -; cdr3_aa: CASSTLTDPEAFF; cdr3_nt: TGTGCCAGCAGTACCTTGACAGATCCTGAAGCTTTCTTT
v_call: TRBV27; d_call: -; j_call: TRBJ1-1; clone_size: -; cdr3_aa: CASSWGRGTEAFF; cdr3_nt: TGTGCCAGCAGTTGGGGACGGGGCACTGAAGCTTTCTTT
v_call: TRBV5-6; d_call: -; j_call: TRBJ2-7; clone_size: -; cdr3_aa: CASSLGRGDEQYF; cdr3_nt: TGTGCCAGCAGCTTGGGGAGAGGGGACGAGCAGTACTTC
v_call: TRBV11-2; d_call: TRBD2; j_call: TRBJ2-5; clone_size: -; cdr3_aa: CASSLEPAGGPAYQETQYF; cdr3_nt: TGTGCCAGCAGCTTAGAGCCAGCGGGGGGGCCGGCGTACCAAGAGACCCAGTACTTC
v_call: TRBV5-6; d_call: -; j_call: TRBJ2-7; clone_size: -; cdr3_aa: CASSFDRLGVSYEQYF; cdr3_nt: TGTGCCAGCAGTTTTGACAGGTTAGGGGTTTCCTACGAGCAGTACTTC
v_call: TRBV27; d_call: TRBD2; j_call: TRBJ2-1; clone_size: -; cdr3_aa: CASSQKRGGTRVYNEQFF; cdr3_nt: TGTGCCAGCAGTCAAAAGCGGGGGGGCACCCGGGTCTACAATGAGCAGTTCTTC
v_call: TRBV28; d_call: -; j_call: TRBJ1-5; clone_size: -; cdr3_aa: CASSGLSNQPQHF; cdr3_nt: TGTGCCAGCAGTGGACTGAGCAATCAGCCCCAGCATTTT
v_call: TRBV11-2; d_call: -; j_call: TRBJ2-1; clone_size: -; cdr3_aa: CASSLRPGSHEQFF; cdr3_nt: TGTGCCAGCAGCCTACGGCCGGGGTCGCATGAGCAGTTCTTC
v_call: TRBV5-6; d_call: TRBD1; j_call: TRBJ1-2; clone_size: -; cdr3_aa: CASSLGQGLNYGYTF; cdr3_nt: TGTGCCAGCAGCTTGGGACAGGGGCTGAACTATGGCTACACCTTC
v_call: TRBV13; d_call: -; j_call: TRBJ1-2; clone_size: once; cdr3_aa: CASSLGGLDGYTF; cdr3_nt: TGTGCCAGCAGCTTAGGTGGGTTAGACGGCTACACCTTC
v_call: TRBV2; d_call: TRBD1; j_call: TRBJ2-3; clone_size: -; cdr3_aa: CASSGQGVDTQYF; cdr3_nt: TGTGCCAGCAGTGGACAGGGAGTGGATACGCAGTATTTT
v_call: TRBV6-5; d_call: -; j_call: TRBJ1-2; clone_size: -; cdr3_aa: CASRAGLGGRYGYTF; cdr3_nt: TGTGCCAGCAGAGCGGGCCTCGGGGGCCGCTATGGCTACACCTTC
v_call: TRBV6-5; d_call: -; j_call: TRBJ1-2; clone_size: -; cdr3_aa: CASPLSFNYGYTF; cdr3_nt: TGTGCCAGCCCCTTGAGCTTTAACTATGGCTACACCTTC
v_call: TRBV15; d_call: TRBD1; j_call: TRBJ2-4; clone_size: -; cdr3_aa: CATSRGGTGDFNIQYF; cdr3_nt: TGTGCCACCAGCAGAGGTGGGACAGGGGATTTTAACATTCAGTACTTC
v_call: TRBV6-6; d_call: -; j_call: TRBJ1-1; clone_size: -; cdr3_aa: CASRSTGNLEAFF; cdr3_nt: TGTGCCAGCAGGTCAACAGGGAACCTTGAAGCTTTCTTT